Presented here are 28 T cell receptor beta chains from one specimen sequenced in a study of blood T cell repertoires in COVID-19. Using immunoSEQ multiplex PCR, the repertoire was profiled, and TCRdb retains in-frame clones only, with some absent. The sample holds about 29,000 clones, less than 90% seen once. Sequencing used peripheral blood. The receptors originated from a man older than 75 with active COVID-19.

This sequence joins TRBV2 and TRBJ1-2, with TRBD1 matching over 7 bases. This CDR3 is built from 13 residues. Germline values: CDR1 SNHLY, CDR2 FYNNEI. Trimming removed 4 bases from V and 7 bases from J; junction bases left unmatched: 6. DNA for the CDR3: TGTGCCAGCAGTGGTACAGGGGAAGGTGGCTACACCTTC. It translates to CASSGTGEGGYTF.

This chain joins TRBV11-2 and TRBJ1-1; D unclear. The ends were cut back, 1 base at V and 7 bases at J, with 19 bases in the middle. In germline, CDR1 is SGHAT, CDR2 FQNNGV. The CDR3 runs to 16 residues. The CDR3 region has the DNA TGTGCCAGCAGCTTAGTAGCCCTGGCGAGCGGCGATGAAGCTTTCTTT. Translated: CASSLVALASGDEAFF.

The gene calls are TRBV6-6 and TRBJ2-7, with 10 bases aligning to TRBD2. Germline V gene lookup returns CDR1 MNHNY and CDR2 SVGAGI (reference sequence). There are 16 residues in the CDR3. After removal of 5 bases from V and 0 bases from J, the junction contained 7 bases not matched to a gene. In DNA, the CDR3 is TGTGCCAGCAGTACCTCCGCTAGCGGGGGCTCCTACGAGCAGTACTTC. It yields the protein CASSTSASGGSYEQYF.

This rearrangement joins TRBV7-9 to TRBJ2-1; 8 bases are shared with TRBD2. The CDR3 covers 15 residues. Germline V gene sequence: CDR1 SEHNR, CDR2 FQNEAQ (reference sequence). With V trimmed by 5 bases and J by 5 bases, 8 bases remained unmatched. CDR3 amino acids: CASSRSGGANNEQFF. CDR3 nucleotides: TGTGCCAGCAGCCGAAGCGGGGGCGCTAACAATGAGCAGTTCTTC.

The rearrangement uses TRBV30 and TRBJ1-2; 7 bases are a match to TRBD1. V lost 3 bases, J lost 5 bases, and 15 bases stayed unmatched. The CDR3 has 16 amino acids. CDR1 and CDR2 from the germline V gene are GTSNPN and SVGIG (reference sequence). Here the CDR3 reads CAWRKPGQTVGYGYTF. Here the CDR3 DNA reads TGTGCCTGGAGGAAACCGGGACAGACCGTTGGTTATGGCTACACCTTC.

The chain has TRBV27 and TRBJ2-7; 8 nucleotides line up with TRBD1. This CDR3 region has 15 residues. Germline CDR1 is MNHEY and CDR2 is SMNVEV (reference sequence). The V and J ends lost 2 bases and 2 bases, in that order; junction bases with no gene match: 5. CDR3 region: CASSLVAGGTYEQYF. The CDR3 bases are TGTGCCAGCAGTTTAGTGGCAGGGGGCACCTACGAGCAGTACTTC.

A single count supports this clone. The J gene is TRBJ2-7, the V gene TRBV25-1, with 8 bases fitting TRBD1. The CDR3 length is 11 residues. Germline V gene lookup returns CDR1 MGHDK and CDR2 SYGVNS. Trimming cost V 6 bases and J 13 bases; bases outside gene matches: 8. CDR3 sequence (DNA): TGTGCCAGCAGCCCCGGGACAGGAGCATACTTC. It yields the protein CASSPGTGAYF.

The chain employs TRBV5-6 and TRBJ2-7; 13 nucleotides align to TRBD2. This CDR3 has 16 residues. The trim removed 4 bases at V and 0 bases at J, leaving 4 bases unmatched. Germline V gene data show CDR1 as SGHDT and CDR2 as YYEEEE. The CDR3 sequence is CASSPGLAGSSYEQYF. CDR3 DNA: TGTGCCAGCAGCCCGGGACTAGCGGGGAGCTCCTACGAGCAGTACTTC.

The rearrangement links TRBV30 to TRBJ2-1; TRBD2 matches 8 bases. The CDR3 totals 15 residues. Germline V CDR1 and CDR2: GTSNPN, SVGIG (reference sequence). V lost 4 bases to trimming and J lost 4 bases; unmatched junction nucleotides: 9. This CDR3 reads CAWTRGGGPYNEQFF. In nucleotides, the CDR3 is TGTGCCTGGACTCGGGGCGGGGGGCCTTACAATGAGCAGTTCTTC. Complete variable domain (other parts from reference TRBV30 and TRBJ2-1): SQTIHQWPATLVQPVGSPLSLECTVEGTSNPNLYWYRQAAGRGLQLLFYSVGIGQISSEVPQNLSASRPQDRQFILSSKKLLLSDSGFYLCAWTRGGGPYNEQFFGPGTRLTVL.

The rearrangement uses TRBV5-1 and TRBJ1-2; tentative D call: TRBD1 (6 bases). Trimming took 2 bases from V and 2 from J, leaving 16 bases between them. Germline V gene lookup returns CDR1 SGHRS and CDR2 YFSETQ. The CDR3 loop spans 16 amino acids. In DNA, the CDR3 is TGCGCCAGCAGCTTTAACCGGGACACCCGAAACTATGGCTACACCTTC. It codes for CASSFNRDTRNYGYTF.

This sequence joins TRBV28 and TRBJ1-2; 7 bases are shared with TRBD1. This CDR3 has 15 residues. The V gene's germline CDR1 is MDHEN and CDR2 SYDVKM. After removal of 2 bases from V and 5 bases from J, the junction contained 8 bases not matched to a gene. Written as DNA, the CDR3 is TGTGCCAGCAGTTTAATCGACAGGGACGGATATGGCTACACCTTC. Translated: CASSLIDRDGYGYTF.

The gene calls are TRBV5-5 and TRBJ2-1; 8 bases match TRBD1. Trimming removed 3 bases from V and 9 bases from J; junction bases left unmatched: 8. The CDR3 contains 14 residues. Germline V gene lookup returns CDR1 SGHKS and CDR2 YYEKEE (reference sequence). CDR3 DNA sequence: TGTGCCAGCAGCTCCGGGACAGGAGGACGTGAGCAGTTCTTC. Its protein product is CASSSGTGGREQFF. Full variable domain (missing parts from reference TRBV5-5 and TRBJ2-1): DAGVTQSPTHLIKTRGQQVTLRCSPISGHKSVSWYQQVLGQGPQFIFQYYEKEERGRGNFPDRFSARQFPNYSSELNVNALLLGDSALYLCASSSGTGGREQFFGPGTRLTVL.

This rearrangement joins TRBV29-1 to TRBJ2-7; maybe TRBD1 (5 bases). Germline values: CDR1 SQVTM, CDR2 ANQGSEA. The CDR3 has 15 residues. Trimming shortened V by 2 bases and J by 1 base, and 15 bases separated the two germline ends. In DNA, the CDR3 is TGCAGCGTTGAAAGCCAGCCTTCAGGGTCCTACGAGCAGTACTTC. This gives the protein CSVESQPSGSYEQYF.

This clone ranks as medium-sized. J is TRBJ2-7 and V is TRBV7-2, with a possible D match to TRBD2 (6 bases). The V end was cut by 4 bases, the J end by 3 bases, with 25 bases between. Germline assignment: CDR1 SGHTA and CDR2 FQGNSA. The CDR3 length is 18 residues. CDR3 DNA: TGTGCCAGCAGCTACCGACCCCAGGCGGAGGGGTCGGGCTACGAGCAGTACTTC. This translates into CASSYRPQAEGSGYEQYF.

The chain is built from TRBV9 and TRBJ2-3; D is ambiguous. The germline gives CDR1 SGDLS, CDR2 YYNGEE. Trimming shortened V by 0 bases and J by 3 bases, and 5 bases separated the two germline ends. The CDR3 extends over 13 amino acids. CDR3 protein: CASSVVVTDTQYF. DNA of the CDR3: TGTGCCAGCAGCGTAGTAGTTACAGATACGCAGTATTTT.

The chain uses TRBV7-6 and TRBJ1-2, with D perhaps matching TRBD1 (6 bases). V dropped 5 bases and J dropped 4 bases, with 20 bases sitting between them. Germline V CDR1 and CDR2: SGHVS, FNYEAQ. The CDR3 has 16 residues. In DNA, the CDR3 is TGTGCCAGCAGCCCCGTGGCGGGGGCTGTTGGCTATGGCTACACCTTC. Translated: CASSPVAGAVGYGYTF.

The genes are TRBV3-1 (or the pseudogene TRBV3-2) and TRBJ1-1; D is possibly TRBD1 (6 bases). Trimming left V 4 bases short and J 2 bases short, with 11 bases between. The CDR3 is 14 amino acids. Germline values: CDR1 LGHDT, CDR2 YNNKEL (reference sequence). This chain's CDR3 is CASSPRGGNTEAFF. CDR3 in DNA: TGTGCCAGCAGCCCGAGGGGGGGCAACACTGAAGCTTTCTTT.

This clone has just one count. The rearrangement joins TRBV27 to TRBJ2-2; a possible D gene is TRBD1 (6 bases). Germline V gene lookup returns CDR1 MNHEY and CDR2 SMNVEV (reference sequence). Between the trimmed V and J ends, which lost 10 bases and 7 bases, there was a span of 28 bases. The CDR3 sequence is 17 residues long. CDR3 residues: CATRPRHDRIGIGELFF. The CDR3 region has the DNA TGTGCCACCAGGCCGCGTCATGACAGGATAGGGATCGGGGAGCTGTTTTTT.

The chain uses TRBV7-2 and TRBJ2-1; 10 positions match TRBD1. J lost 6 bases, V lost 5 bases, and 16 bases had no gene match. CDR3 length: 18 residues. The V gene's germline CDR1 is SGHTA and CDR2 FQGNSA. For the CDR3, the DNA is TGTGCCAGCAGCCATATCTCTCTAGGGACAGGGGACAGCAATGAGCAGTTCTTC. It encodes CASSHISLGTGDSNEQFF. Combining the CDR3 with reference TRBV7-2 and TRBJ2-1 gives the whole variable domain GAGVSQSPSNKVTEKGKDVELRCDPISGHTALYWYRQSLGQGLEFLIYFQGNSAPDKSGLPSDRFSAERTGGSVSTLTIQRTQQEDSAVYLCASSHISLGTGDSNEQFFGPGTRLTVL.

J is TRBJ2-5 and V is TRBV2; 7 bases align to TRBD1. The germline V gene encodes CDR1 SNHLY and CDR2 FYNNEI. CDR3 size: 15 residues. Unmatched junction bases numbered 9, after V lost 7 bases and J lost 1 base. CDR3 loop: CASNPTGTRQETQYF. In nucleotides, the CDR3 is TGTGCCAGCAATCCGACAGGGACCCGCCAAGAGACCCAGTACTTC.

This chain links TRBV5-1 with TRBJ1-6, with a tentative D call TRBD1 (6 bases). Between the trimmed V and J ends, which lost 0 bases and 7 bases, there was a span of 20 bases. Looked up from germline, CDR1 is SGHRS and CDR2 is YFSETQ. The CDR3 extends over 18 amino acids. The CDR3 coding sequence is TGCGCCAGCAGCTTGGAGCCTCTGGGGACATTGTCCAATTCACCCCTCCACTTT. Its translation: CASSLEPLGTLSNSPLHF.

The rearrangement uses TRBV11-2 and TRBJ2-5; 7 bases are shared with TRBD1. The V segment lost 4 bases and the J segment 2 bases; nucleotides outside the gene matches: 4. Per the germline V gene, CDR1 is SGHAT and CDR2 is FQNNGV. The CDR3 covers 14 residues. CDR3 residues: CASSWSDRQETQYF. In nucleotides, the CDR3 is TGTGCCAGCAGCTGGTCGGACAGGCAAGAGACCCAGTACTTC.

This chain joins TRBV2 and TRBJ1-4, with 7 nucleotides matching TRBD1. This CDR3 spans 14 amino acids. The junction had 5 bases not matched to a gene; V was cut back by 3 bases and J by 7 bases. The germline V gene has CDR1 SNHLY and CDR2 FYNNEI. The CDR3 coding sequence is TGTGCCAGCAGTGACCGGGACAGCATTGAAAAACTGTTTTTT. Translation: CASSDRDSIEKLFF. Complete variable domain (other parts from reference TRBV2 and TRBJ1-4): EPEVTQTPSHQVTQMGQEVILRCVPISNHLYFYWYRQILGQKVEFLVSFYNNEISEKSEIFDDQFSVERPDGSNFTLKIRSTKLEDSAMYFCASSDRDSIEKLFFGSGTQLSVL.

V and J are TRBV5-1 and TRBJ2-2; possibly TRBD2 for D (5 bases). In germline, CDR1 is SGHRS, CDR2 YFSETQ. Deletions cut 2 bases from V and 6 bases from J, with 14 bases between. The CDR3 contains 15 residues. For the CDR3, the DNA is TGCGCCAGCAGCTTAACGGGGTCCAGCTCCGGGGAGCTGTTTTTT. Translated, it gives CASSLTGSSSGELFF.

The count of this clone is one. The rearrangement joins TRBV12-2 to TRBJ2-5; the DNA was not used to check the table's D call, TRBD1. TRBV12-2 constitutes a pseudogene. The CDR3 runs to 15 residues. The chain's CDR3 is CASRLIQGNGATQYF. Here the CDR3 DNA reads TGTGCAAGTCGCTTGATACAGGGTAATGGGGCGACCCAGTACTTC.

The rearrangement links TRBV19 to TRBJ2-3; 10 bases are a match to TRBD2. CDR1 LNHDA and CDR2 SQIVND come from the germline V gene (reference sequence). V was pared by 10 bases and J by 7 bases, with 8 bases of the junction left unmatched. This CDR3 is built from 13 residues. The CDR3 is CATSSGGPYTQYF. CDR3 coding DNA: TGTGCCACCTCTAGCGGGGGTCCTTATACGCAGTATTTT.

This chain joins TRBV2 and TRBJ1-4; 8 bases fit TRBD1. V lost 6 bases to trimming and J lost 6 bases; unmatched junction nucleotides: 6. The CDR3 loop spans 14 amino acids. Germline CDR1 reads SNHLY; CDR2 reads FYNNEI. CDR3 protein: CASRRTGWDEKLFF. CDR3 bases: TGTGCCAGCAGGAGGACAGGGTGGGATGAAAAACTGTTTTTT.

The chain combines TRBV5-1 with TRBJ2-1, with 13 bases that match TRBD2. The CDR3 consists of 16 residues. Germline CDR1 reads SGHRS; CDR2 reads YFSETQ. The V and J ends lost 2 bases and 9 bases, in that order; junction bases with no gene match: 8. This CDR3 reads CASSFIGTSGDREQFF. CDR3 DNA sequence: TGCGCCAGCAGCTTTATAGGGACTAGCGGGGATCGTGAGCAGTTCTTC.